These 9 T cell receptor beta chains came from one sample sequenced in a study of blood T cell repertoires in COVID-19. The repertoire was sequenced with immunoSEQ multiplex PCR; TCRdb's copy has only in-frame clones and lacks some. Altogether approximately 120,000 clones are present, roughly 80% being singletons, with the ten largest covering around 4.7%. Sequenced material: peripheral blood. The receptors come from a human donor in a cohort sampled during active or convalescent COVID-19.

This chain connects TRBV19 to TRBJ2-3; D is unresolved. Germline loops: CDR1 LNHDA, CDR2 SQIVND (reference sequence). The CDR3 length is 17 residues. The ends were cut back, 3 bases at V and 1 base at J, with 17 bases in the middle. The CDR3 loop reads CASSIFLSDWGTDTQYF. CDR3 DNA: TGTGCCAGTAGTATCTTTCTAAGCGACTGGGGCACAGATACGCAGTATTTT. Drawing the rest from reference TRBV19 and TRBJ2-3, the complete variable domain is DGGITQSPKYLFRKEGQNVTLSCEQNLNHDAMYWYRQDPGQGLRLIYYSQIVNDFQKGDIAEGYSVSREKKESFPLTVTSAQKNPTAFYLCASSIFLSDWGTDTQYFGPGTRLTVL.

A few counts support this clone. The rearrangement joins TRBV7-8 to TRBJ2-4; no definite D call. The germline V and J ends were trimmed by 1 base and 0 bases, with 16 bases remaining between them. The CDR3 runs 18 residues. Germline CDR1 and CDR2: SGHVS and FQNEAQ. CDR3 loop: CASSLEVAGFGAKNIQYF. The CDR3 DNA follows: TGTGCCAGCAGCTTAGAAGTAGCCGGATTTGGAGCCAAAAACATTCAGTACTTC.

The V call is TRBV10-2, the J call TRBJ2-3; 9 positions agree with TRBD2. Germline trimming cut 8 bases from V and 5 bases from J; bases unmatched to any gene: 8. The CDR3 has 14 residues. From germline, CDR1 is WSHSY and CDR2 SAAADI. The CDR3 nucleotides read TGCGCCAGCTGCAGGGCGGGGGGGGGAGATACGCAGTATTTT. This encodes CASCRAGGGDTQYF.

The chain couples TRBV9 to TRBJ2-1; a weak D match, TRBD2 (5 bases). V lost 0 bases and J 5 bases, leaving 12 bases between the germline ends. This CDR3 has 15 amino acids. Germline V gene lookup returns CDR1 SGDLS and CDR2 YYNGEE. CDR3 sequence: CASSVGLGDNNEQFF. The CDR3 coding sequence is TGTGCCAGCAGCGTAGGACTGGGAGATAACAATGAGCAGTTCTTC.

In its sample, this clone was seen many times. V and J are TRBV28 and TRBJ1-5; maybe TRBD1 (5 bases). This CDR3 comprises 13 residues. Trimming pared 2 bases from V and 7 bases from J, leaving 9 bases between. Germline V gene sequence: CDR1 MDHEN, CDR2 SYDVKM. The DNA for the CDR3 is TGTGCCAGCAGTTTACCCCCAGGGCAGCCCCAGCATTTT. Translating gives CASSLPPGQPQHF.

The genes are TRBV5-6 and TRBJ2-7; D is perhaps TRBD1 (5 bases). From germline, CDR1 is SGHDT and CDR2 YYEEEE. V was shortened by 0 bases and J by 11 bases, with 12 bases between the two germline ends. The CDR3 sequence is 12 residues long. CDR3 sequence (DNA): TGTGCCAGCAGCTTGGACAGGACGAGCGAGTACTTC. Its protein product is CASSLDRTSEYF.

This chain connects TRBV7-9 to TRBJ1-3; 8 bases line up with TRBD1. Germline CDR1 and CDR2: SEHNR and FQNEAQ (reference sequence). Losses at the gene ends were 3 bases for V and 4 bases for J; bases not matched to a gene: 5. This CDR3 contains 15 residues. CDR3: CASSLQGARGNTIYF. CDR3 sequence (DNA): TGTGCCAGCAGCTTGCAGGGGGCGCGAGGAAACACCATATATTTT.

This clone came up a few times. This chain links TRBV11-3 with TRBJ2-2; the match to TRBD1 covers 10 bases. The CDR3 extends over 17 amino acids. Losses at the gene ends were 6 bases for V and 3 bases for J; bases not matched to a gene: 10. Germline CDR1 reads SGHNT; CDR2 reads YENEEA. CDR3 nucleotides: TGTGCCAGCAGGCCCACCGGGACAGGGGAGGACACCGGGGAGCTGTTTTTT. This gives the protein CASRPTGTGEDTGELFF.

The table lists this clone with a count of one. This chain links TRBV7-8 with TRBJ1-1, with no clear D. V lost 5 bases and J 1 base, leaving 14 bases between the germline ends. The CDR3 contains 15 residues. Germline CDR1 is SGHVS and CDR2 is FQNEAQ. Here the CDR3 reads CASSRGRRTNTEAFF. For the CDR3, the DNA is TGTGCCAGCAGCCGAGGTCGCAGAACGAACACTGAAGCTTTCTTT.